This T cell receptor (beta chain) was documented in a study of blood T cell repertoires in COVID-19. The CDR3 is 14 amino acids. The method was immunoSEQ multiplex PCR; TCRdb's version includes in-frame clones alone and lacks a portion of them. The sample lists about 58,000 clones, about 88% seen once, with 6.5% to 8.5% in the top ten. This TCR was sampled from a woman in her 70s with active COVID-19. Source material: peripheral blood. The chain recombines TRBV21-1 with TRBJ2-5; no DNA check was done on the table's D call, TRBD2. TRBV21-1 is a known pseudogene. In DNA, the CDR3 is TGTGCCAGCAGCCCGATGGGGGGACTAGGTACCCAGTACTTC. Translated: CASSPMGGLGTQYF.